The clone carrying this T cell receptor beta chain has just a few counts. The length of the CDR3 is 13 residues. Trimming shortened V by 5 bases and J by 9 bases, and 14 bases separated the two germline ends. CDR1 is SGHTA and CDR2 is FQGNSA in the germline V gene. Then a second PCR, running roughly 7 to 11 cycles, was carried out with a sample-barcoded 5' primer and a J-beta primer mix. TCRdb analysed the 5' RACE reads with MiXCR anew, one entry per CDR3 protein. This sample carries hundreds of thousands of distinct CDR3 sequences, roughly 64% of them seen once, and the ten largest clones take 20% to 25%. Approximately 9 milliliters was the volume of peripheral blood drawn from each donor. This sample is part of a study of blood T cells in healthy people across ages.

This TCR was sampled from a man aged 25-45 years in good health. Sequenced sample: blood. This chain connects TRBV7-2 to TRBJ2-1; no reliable D call. The CDR3 DNA follows: TGTGCCAGCAGCGTTTCACGTCAGTCTGAGCAGTTCTTC. Translated: CASSVSRQSEQFF.